Here is one T cell receptor beta chain with its context. This record belongs to a study of T cell responses to AZD1222 COVID-19 vaccine. Across the study: Second doses were pooled across both intervals (about 4 or about 12 weeks).

Measured with immunoSEQ multiplex PCR; TCRdb has only the in-frame clones, and not every one. The data hold some 150,000 clones, with roughly 88% observed a single time. Trimming left V 0 bases short and J 0 bases short, with 7 bases between. In germline, CDR1 is LNHNV, CDR2 YYDKDF (reference sequence). The CDR3 loop spans 15 amino acids. The specimen comprised peripheral blood, sampled on day 0 of AZD1222 vaccination. The clonotype comes from an adult in good health. The chain couples TRBV15 to TRBJ2-3; D is unresolved. This CDR3 reads CATSRDLTSTDTQYF. The CDR3 DNA follows: TGTGCCACCAGCAGAGATCTAACTAGCACAGATACGCAGTATTTT.